This passage covers 17 T cell receptor beta chains from one sample sequenced in a study of shared clonotypes between healthy human individuals. Profiled with immunoSEQ multiplex PCR; TCRdb holds only in-frame clones, not every one. The sample gives some 2,500,000 clones, approximately 90% of which show up once; roughly 0.34% is in the top ten. Sequencing used naive CD4+ T cells from PBMCs. The sample's subset: CD45RA+ positively selected. These receptors were obtained from a man in his late teens or twenties in good health. Some clones in this sample may be carry-over from other donors' samples.

This sequence joins TRBV5-1 and TRBJ1-6; 7 bases align to TRBD1. CDR3 size: 14 residues. CDR1 and CDR2 (germline): SGHRS, YFSETQ. V gave up 0 bases and J gave up 11 bases; unmatched junction bases: 5. This CDR3 is CASSLEGQTTPLHF. CDR3 DNA sequence: TGCGCCAGCAGCTTGGAGGGACAGACTACACCCCTCCACTTT.

This clone has a single count. CDR3: CASSQDLTRQGLGNTIYF. The CDR3 coding sequence is TGCGCCAGCAGCCAAGATCTTACGCGACAGGGGCTTGGAAACACCATATATTTT. The genes are TRBV4-1 and TRBJ1-3; 8 bases are shared with TRBD1. V gave up 0 bases and J gave up 3 bases; unmatched junction bases: 10. This CDR3 spans 18 amino acids. Germline-derived CDR1 and CDR2 are MGHRA and YSYEKL.

This chain links TRBV28 with TRBJ2-7; D call uncertain. This CDR3 is built from 13 residues. From germline, CDR1 is MDHEN and CDR2 SYDVKM. V was cut by 5 bases and J by 5 bases, with 13 bases left in between. In DNA, the CDR3 is TGTGCCAGCAGTCCCTTCGACATCCACGAGCAGTACTTC. Translating it yields CASSPFDIHEQYF.

The rearrangement links TRBV29-1 to TRBJ2-7; 8 bases agree with TRBD1. The CDR3 spans 14 residues. V was pared by 3 bases and J by 2 bases, with 6 bases of the junction left unmatched. From germline, CDR1 is SQVTM and CDR2 ANQGSEA. CDR3 residues: CSVDGDRRPYEQYF. CDR3 DNA: TGCAGCGTTGACGGGGACAGGAGGCCCTACGAGCAGTACTTC.

This chain's CDR3 is CASSIPGLSYNEQFF. As DNA, the CDR3 is TGTGCCAGCAGCATACCGGGACTGAGCTACAATGAGCAGTTCTTC. The rearrangement uses TRBV7-9 and TRBJ2-1; perhaps TRBD2 as D (6 bases). Germline V CDR1 and CDR2: SEHNR, FQNEAQ (reference sequence). V was trimmed by 5 bases and J by 3 bases, leaving 14 bases between them. The CDR3 contains 15 residues. Variable domain in full (rest from reference TRBV7-9 and TRBJ2-1): DTGVSQNPRHKITKRGQNVTFRCDPISEHNRLYWYRQTLGQGPEFLTYFQNEAQLEKSRLLSDRFSAERPKGSFSTLEIQRTEQGDSAMYLCASSIPGLSYNEQFFGPGTRLTVL.

In its sample, this clone was seen once. The chain links TRBV10-2 to TRBJ2-3, with D maybe TRBD2 (6 bases). The V end lost 2 bases, the J end lost 0 bases, and 15 bases lay between the germline ends. Germline V gives CDR1 WSHSY, CDR2 SAAADI. The CDR3 has 17 amino acids. The CDR3 DNA sequence: TGCGCCAGCAGTGAGGATAAAGCGGGTTTAAGCACAGATACGCAGTATTTT. Residues: CASSEDKAGLSTDTQYF.

V gene TRBV5-4 combines with J gene TRBJ2-1; 7 bases are a match to TRBD1. Germline lookup yields CDR1 SGHNT and CDR2 YYREEE (reference sequence). CDR3 length: 16 amino acids. V shed 4 bases and J 4 bases; nucleotides not matched to a gene: 11. The CDR3 sequence is CASSRVPGQFYNEQFF. The CDR3 DNA follows: TGTGCCAGCAGCAGGGTCCCGGGACAGTTTTACAATGAGCAGTTCTTC.

The chain couples TRBV14 to TRBJ1-2; 8 bases agree with TRBD1. After removal of 4 bases from V and 5 bases from J, the junction contained 3 bases not matched to a gene. CDR3 length: 13 residues. Germline CDR1 is SGHDN and CDR2 is FVKESK. The chain's CDR3 is CASSPRQGYGYTF. The DNA for the CDR3 is TGTGCCAGCAGCCCCCGACAGGGGTATGGCTACACCTTC.

As regards this clone: Other DNA sequences of this sample code for an identical CDR3. The V gene is TRBV5-1, the J gene TRBJ2-1, with TRBD2 matching over 7 bases. The CDR3 is 15 residues long. V trimming: 0 bases; J trimming: 3 bases; junction bases outside the gene matches: 3. CDR1 and CDR2 (germline): SGHRS, YFSETQ. Here the CDR3 reads CASSLVGGSYNEQFF. The CDR3 region has the DNA TGCGCCAGCAGCTTGGTTGGCGGGAGCTACAATGAGCAGTTCTTC.

This clone occurred once. The rearrangement joins TRBV5-1 to TRBJ1-1; D not resolved. This CDR3 spans 15 amino acids. The germline CDR1 and CDR2 sequences are SGHRS and YFSETQ. The V end was cut by 0 bases, the J end by 3 bases, with 12 bases between. The CDR3 region has the DNA TGCGCCAGCAGCTTGGTGGCCGGTCTGGACACTGAAGCTTTCTTT. Translated, it gives CASSLVAGLDTEAFF.

This chain links TRBV28 with TRBJ2-7; D may be TRBD1 (6 bases). CDR3 size: 15 residues. Germline values: CDR1 MDHEN, CDR2 SYDVKM. Trimming took off 2 bases at V and 6 bases at J, with 17 bases between the two ends. CDR3 in amino acids: CASSLEKQGTPEQYF. CDR3 DNA: TGTGCCAGCAGTTTAGAAAAACAGGGAACCCCCGAGCAGTACTTC.

The V and J genes are TRBV7-8 and TRBJ2-7, with 7 bases identical to TRBD1. This CDR3 is built from 15 residues. Germline CDR1 SGHVS, CDR2 FQNEAQ. With 5 bases clipped from V and 0 bases from J, the junction kept 7 bases outside the gene matches. CDR3 in amino acids: CASSSQGQLSYEQYF. For the CDR3, the DNA is TGTGCCAGCAGCAGCCAGGGACAGCTCTCCTACGAGCAGTACTTC.

This chain uses TRBV28 with TRBJ1-1; D ambiguous. The V end was cut by 5 bases, the J end by 2 bases, with 9 bases between. Germline V gene lookup returns CDR1 MDHEN and CDR2 SYDVKM. CDR3 size: 13 residues. This CDR3 is CASSTGINTEAFF. The CDR3, as DNA: TGTGCCAGCAGTACGGGGATCAACACTGAAGCTTTCTTT.

The chain is built from TRBV7-2 and TRBJ2-1; D call uncertain. This CDR3 has 16 amino acids. Trimming shortened V by 1 base and J by 0 bases, and 10 bases separated the two germline ends. Germline assignment: CDR1 SGHTA and CDR2 FQGNSA. The CDR3 nucleotides read TGTGCCAGCAGCTTAGAAGTTGGAATCTCCTACAATGAGCAGTTCTTC. It specifies CASSLEVGISYNEQFF.

J is TRBJ1-3 and V is TRBV5-5, with a possible D match to TRBD1 (6 bases). Germline values: CDR1 SGHKS, CDR2 YYEKEE (reference sequence). This CDR3 is 17 amino acids long. The V end lost 3 bases, the J end lost 1 base, and 17 bases lay between the germline ends. CDR3 sequence reads: CASSSHPTGPSGNTIYF. CDR3 nucleotide sequence: TGTGCCAGCAGCTCCCACCCAACAGGGCCGTCTGGAAACACCATATATTTT.

The V call is TRBV5-6, the J call TRBJ1-2, with 8 bases identical to TRBD1. Germline assignment: CDR1 SGHDT and CDR2 YYEEEE. V shed 1 base and J 4 bases; nucleotides not matched to a gene: 9. This CDR3 has 16 amino acids. The CDR3 reads CASSLQGQEYRYGYTF. The CDR3 coding sequence is TGTGCCAGCAGCTTGCAGGGACAGGAGTACCGCTATGGCTACACCTTC.

The J gene is TRBJ2-1, the V gene TRBV5-4; D is perhaps TRBD2 (7 bases). CDR1 and CDR2 (germline): SGHNT, YYREEE (reference sequence). This CDR3 is built from 17 residues. Trimming shortened V by 4 bases and J by 3 bases, and 20 bases separated the two germline ends. In DNA, the CDR3 is TGTGCCAGCAGCCAAGGGGGGGCGGGAGCCCTCTACAATGAGCAGTTCTTC. The encoded protein is CASSQGGAGALYNEQFF.